One and the same sample provided the 10 T cell receptor beta chains below, sequenced in a study of CD4 T cells in relation to SARS-CoV-2 and coronaviruses. CD4+ T cells from unexposed donors were obtained before the COVID-19 pandemic (2011-2018). Isolation of CD4+ T cells took place after about eleven days in culture. Sequencing used immunoSEQ multiplex PCR; TCRdb keeps in-frame clones, though not all of them. This sample carries fewer than 20,000 clones, approximately 70% of them seen once, and the ten largest clones take 20% to 25%. What these receptors recognize is not known. The material sequenced was CD4+ T cells from PBMCs, cultured in vitro. The receptors come from a human donor in good health.

This clone was observed a few times. V is TRBV7-3 and J is TRBJ2-3; D might be TRBD1 (6 bases). The ends were cut back, 10 bases at V and 6 bases at J, with 20 bases in the middle. The CDR3 totals 14 residues. Germline V gene sequence: CDR1 SGHTA, CDR2 FQGTGA. CDR3 nucleotides: TGTGCCACCGGCCGCGGCACAAGGGGGGATACGCAGTATTTT. Residues: CATGRGTRGDTQYF.

This rearrangement joins TRBV7-2 to TRBJ2-7, with 13 bases lining up with TRBD2. Trimming took 5 bases from V and 7 from J; bases not matched to a gene: 8. CDR1 and CDR2 (germline): SGHTA, FQGNSA. The CDR3 loop spans 15 amino acids. The CDR3 DNA sequence: TGTGCCAGCAGCGTACTAGCGGGAGGGCCGGGTGAGCAGTACTTC. As protein: CASSVLAGGPGEQYF.

The rearrangement links TRBV28 to TRBJ1-3, with D uncertain. This CDR3 contains 14 residues. Germline assignment: CDR1 MDHEN and CDR2 SYDVKM. Trimming stripped 5 bases from V and 7 bases from J, with 15 bases between. The CDR3 nucleotides read TGTGCCAGCAGTACAGAGGTACTAAGGAACACCATATATTTT. Its protein product is CASSTEVLRNTIYF.

This chain connects TRBV11-2 to TRBJ1-6; D is unresolved. CDR3 size: 14 residues. Looked up from germline, CDR1 is SGHAT and CDR2 is FQNNGV. Trimming removed 5 bases at V and 10 bases at J, with 15 bases between. CDR3: CASSPEFGRSPLHF. CDR3 nucleotide sequence: TGTGCCAGCAGCCCCGAGTTCGGGAGGTCACCCCTCCACTTT.

The chain is built from TRBV7-2 and TRBJ1-1, with a weak D call TRBD1 (5 bases). Germline V lookup: CDR1 SGHTA, CDR2 FQGNSA. The V end lost 0 bases, the J end lost 6 bases, and 11 bases lay between the germline ends. The CDR3 is made up of 14 amino acids. CDR3 amino acids: CASSLARAGAEAFF. The CDR3 DNA follows: TGTGCCAGCAGCTTAGCTAGGGCGGGGGCTGAAGCTTTCTTT.

The CDR3 bases are TGTGCCGGCCCTATGAAACAGGCCTCCTATGGCTACACCTTC. Its translation is CAGPMKQASYGYTF. The chain links TRBV3-1 (or the pseudogene TRBV3-2) to TRBJ1-2; a possible D gene is TRBD1 (5 bases). V gave up 11 bases and J gave up 4 bases, with 20 bases separating them. Germline V lookup: CDR1 LGHDT, CDR2 YNNKEL (reference sequence). The CDR3 has 14 residues.

The chain couples TRBV7-8 to TRBJ2-1, with TRBD2 identical over 11 bases. V shed 5 bases and J 5 bases; nucleotides not matched to a gene: 5. Germline CDR1 and CDR2: SGHVS and FQNEAQ. This CDR3 is 15 amino acids long. This chain's CDR3 is CASSPGTSGNNEQFF. The CDR3 DNA follows: TGTGCCAGCAGCCCAGGGACTAGCGGAAACAATGAGCAGTTCTTC.

The genes are TRBV4-3 and TRBJ2-3, with D unresolved. CDR1 is LGHNA and CDR2 is YSLEER in the germline V gene. CDR3 size: 13 residues. V gave up 4 bases and J gave up 6 bases, with 11 bases separating them. CDR3 in DNA: TGCGCCAGCAGCCCAGAAACGAGGGATACGCAGTATTTT. Protein sequence: CASSPETRDTQYF.

V usage is TRBV7-6 and J usage is TRBJ2-2; the D gene is possibly TRBD1 (6 bases). The V gene lost 5 bases and the J gene lost 6 bases, with 16 bases spanning the gap. Germline V gene sequence: CDR1 SGHVS, CDR2 FNYEAQ. The CDR3 has 15 amino acids. In DNA form, the CDR3 reads TGTGCCAGCAGCAAGGGGACAATCGGGGCCGGGGAGCTGTTTTTT. Translated: CASSKGTIGAGELFF.

The rearrangement uses TRBV24-1 and TRBJ2-2; D not certain. The CDR3 is 17 residues long. V lost 4 bases, J lost 2 bases, and 16 bases lay in between. The V gene's germline CDR1 is KGHDR and CDR2 SFDVKD. The CDR3 loop reads CATSDPRAPANTGELFF. The CDR3 region has the DNA TGTGCCACCAGTGACCCCCGGGCTCCGGCCAACACCGGGGAGCTGTTTTTT.